Below are 25 T cell receptor beta chains sequenced from a single sample in a study of T cells in localized non-small cell lung cancer. Clones were sequenced by immunoSEQ multiplex PCR, and TCRdb holds only the in-frame ones, with some missing. The sample holds 45,000 to 55,000 clones, approximately 77% seen once. The material was peripheral blood, obtained before any cancer treatment. These receptors originate from a man aged 35 to 69 with stage I squamous cell lung carcinoma.

This chain links TRBV19 with TRBJ1-3; D remains ambiguous. The germline V and J ends were trimmed by 10 bases and 0 bases, with 16 bases remaining between them. The CDR3 is made up of 15 amino acids. From germline, CDR1 is LNHDA and CDR2 SQIVND (reference sequence). CDR3 loop: CATLGLLSSGNTIYF. DNA for the CDR3: TGTGCCACCCTCGGACTTCTGAGCTCTGGAAACACCATATATTTT.

This clone was seen just once. The J gene is TRBJ1-1, the V gene TRBV6-5; TRBD1 matches at 7 bases. Germline trimming cut 0 bases from V and 1 base from J; bases unmatched to any gene: 2. CDR1 is MNHEY, CDR2 SVGAGI, per germline. The CDR3 contains 15 residues. The CDR3 bases are TGTGCCAGCAGTTACTCCAGGGGGTCGAACACTGAAGCTTTCTTT. Translation gives CASSYSRGSNTEAFF.

This clone was counted a few times. The chain is built from TRBV30 and TRBJ1-6; possibly TRBD1 for D (5 bases). CDR3 length: 18 amino acids. Deletions cut 0 bases from V and 10 bases from J, with 25 bases between. CDR1 is GTSNPN and CDR2 is SVGIG in the germline V gene (reference sequence). CDR3 sequence: CAWSVSGRSQLDWSPLHF. The CDR3 nucleotides read TGTGCCTGGAGTGTGTCAGGGCGATCCCAGCTGGATTGGTCACCCCTCCACTTT.

This rearrangement joins TRBV4-2 to TRBJ2-5, with a weak D call TRBD2 (6 bases). The V gene's germline CDR1 is LGHNA and CDR2 YNFKEQ. Trimming pared 1 base from V and 3 bases from J, leaving 9 bases between. The CDR3 loop spans 14 amino acids. In DNA form, the CDR3 reads TGTGCCAGCAGCCAAGGTCGGGGGAAAGAGACCCAGTACTTC. It specifies CASSQGRGKETQYF.

There are a few counts of this clone. V is TRBV30 and J is TRBJ2-4, with D possibly TRBD2 on 6 matching bases. The CDR3 totals 14 residues. The germline V gene has CDR1 GTSNPN and CDR2 SVGIG (reference sequence). V was pared by 4 bases and J by 6 bases, with 16 bases between. The CDR3: CAWTAGPGGNIQYF. Written as DNA, the CDR3 is TGTGCCTGGACGGCAGGGCCCGGGGGAAACATTCAGTACTTC.

The V call is TRBV6-4, the J call TRBJ2-3; no clear D. The CDR3 extends over 14 amino acids. Germline values: CDR1 MRHNA, CDR2 SNTAGT. V was cut by 4 bases and J by 0 bases, with 8 bases left in between. CDR3 sequence: CASSGTESTDTQYF. CDR3 nucleotide sequence: TGTGCCAGCAGTGGTACGGAAAGCACAGATACGCAGTATTTT.

The rearrangement joins TRBV27 to TRBJ1-5; the D gene is possibly TRBD1 (5 bases). The CDR3 is made up of 12 amino acids. Germline V gives CDR1 MNHEY, CDR2 SMNVEV (reference sequence). V was cut by 10 bases and J by 5 bases, with 12 bases left in between. The CDR3: CAIQGNYQPQHF. The CDR3 DNA follows: TGTGCCATCCAGGGAAACTATCAGCCCCAGCATTTT.

This chain connects TRBV7-2 to TRBJ2-1; no firm D call. This CDR3 contains 13 residues. The germline CDR1 and CDR2 sequences are SGHTA and FQGNSA. The V end was cut by 1 base, the J end by 7 bases, with 8 bases between. CDR3 sequence reads: CASSLELTNEQFF. The CDR3 DNA reads TGTGCCAGCAGCTTAGAACTAACGAATGAGCAGTTCTTC.

The V call is TRBV7-8, the J call TRBJ2-1, with TRBD1 as a possible D gene (5 bases). The CDR3 loop spans 14 amino acids. The V end lost 4 bases, the J end lost 3 bases, and 10 bases lay between the germline ends. CDR1 is SGHVS, CDR2 FQNEAQ, per germline. CDR3 sequence reads: CASSSRTGYNEQFF. The CDR3 DNA sequence: TGTGCCAGCAGCTCGCGAACAGGCTACAATGAGCAGTTCTTC.

The V gene is TRBV9, the J gene TRBJ2-2; D is unresolved. CDR1 is SGDLS, CDR2 YYNGEE, per germline. V was pared by 3 bases and J by 1 base, with 10 bases between. The CDR3 contains 15 residues. The chain's CDR3 is CASSERRVNTGELFF. Written as DNA, the CDR3 is TGTGCCAGCAGCGAACGACGGGTGAACACCGGGGAGCTGTTTTTT.

The sample holds a few counts of this clone. The V and J genes are TRBV19 and TRBJ2-7, with 7 bases aligning to TRBD1. Germline lookup yields CDR1 LNHDA and CDR2 SQIVND (reference sequence). The CDR3 totals 16 residues. The V and J ends lost 8 bases and 9 bases, in that order; junction bases with no gene match: 22. CDR3 bases: TGTGCCAGTTCAAAAGCATCGACAGGGAACCCCTCTCGGCAGTACTTC. Its protein is CASSKASTGNPSRQYF.

V is TRBV9 and J is TRBJ1-6; 8 bases agree with TRBD1. This CDR3 region has 17 residues. The junction had 11 bases not matched to a gene; V was cut back by 1 base and J by 8 bases. The germline gives CDR1 SGDLS, CDR2 YYNGEE. The CDR3 loop reads CASSVTFRTGLDSPLHF. CDR3 DNA: TGTGCCAGCAGCGTAACCTTCAGGACAGGGTTGGATTCACCCCTCCACTTT.

This chain joins TRBV6-5 and TRBJ1-2; D unclear. V gave up 7 bases and J gave up 4 bases, with 10 bases separating them. The CDR3 is made up of 12 amino acids. The germline CDR1 and CDR2 sequences are MNHEY and SVGAGI. CDR3 region: CASNRAGYGYTF. DNA for the CDR3: TGTGCCAGCAATCGGGCGGGCTATGGCTACACCTTC.

This clone was seen just once. The junction differs from germline at one of its ends, possibly a read error. The genes are TRBV14 and TRBJ1-6; D is uncertain. CDR3 length: 14 amino acids. Looked up from germline, CDR1 is SGHDN and CDR2 is FVKESK. The CDR3 spells CASSQERGNSPPHF. The CDR3 DNA is TGTGCCAGCAGCCAAGAGCGTGGGAATTCACCCCCCCACTTT. Full variable domain (remainder filled in from reference TRBV14 and TRBJ1-6): EAGVTQFPSHSVIEKGQTVTLRCDPISGHDNLYWYRRVMGKEIKFLLHFVKESKQDESGMPNNRFLAERTGGTYSTLKVQPAELEDSGVYFCASSQERGNSPPHFGNGTRLTVT.

The chain uses TRBV6-5 and TRBJ1-2, with TRBD1 as a possible D gene (6 bases). The CDR3 covers 13 residues. Trimming stripped 5 bases from V and 8 bases from J, with 15 bases between. Germline-derived CDR1 and CDR2 are MNHEY and SVGAGI. CDR3 amino acids: CASSEDQGRGYTF. The CDR3 coding sequence is TGTGCCAGCAGTGAAGACCAGGGGCGAGGCTACACCTTC.

V and J are TRBV5-6 and TRBJ2-1; D call uncertain. CDR3 length: 16 residues. The V end was cut by 3 bases, the J end by 0 bases, with 13 bases between. CDR1 SGHDT and CDR2 YYEEEE come from the germline V gene. The CDR3 here is CASSWQWVHSYNEQFF. As DNA, the CDR3 is TGTGCCAGCAGCTGGCAGTGGGTGCACTCCTACAATGAGCAGTTCTTC.

The gene calls are TRBV6-5 and TRBJ2-1; D is tentatively TRBD1 or TRBD2 (6 bases each). The CDR3 is 16 amino acids. CDR1 and CDR2 from the germline V gene are MNHEY and SVGAGI. The V and J ends lost 0 bases and 5 bases respectively, with 14 bases between them. CDR3 protein: CASSYSSSGANNEQFF. CDR3 nucleotide sequence: TGTGCCAGCAGTTACTCTAGCTCGGGGGCAAACAATGAGCAGTTCTTC.

This clone appeared a few times. This chain uses TRBV9 with TRBJ2-1; 7 bases align to TRBD1. The CDR3 is 14 residues long. Germline V gene data show CDR1 as SGDLS and CDR2 as YYNGEE. Trimming at V came to 3 bases and at J to 8 bases, leaving 8 bases not matched to a gene. The CDR3 nucleotides are TGTGCCAGCAGCGCAGACAGGGTGGGGGATGAGCAGTTCTTC. As protein: CASSADRVGDEQFF.

V gene TRBV19 combines with J gene TRBJ2-3, with TRBD1 as a possible D gene (7 bases). CDR3 length: 15 amino acids. Germline CDR1 reads LNHDA; CDR2 reads SQIVND (reference sequence). The V end was cut by 1 base, the J end by 4 bases, with 12 bases between. CDR3 nucleotides: TGTGCCAGTAGTATAGTTGCAGGGGGGTCAGATACGCAGTATTTT. It translates to CASSIVAGGSDTQYF.

This chain joins TRBV10-3 and TRBJ2-7; TRBD2 is a possible D gene (5 bases). V was trimmed by 4 bases and J by 6 bases, leaving 10 bases between them. CDR3 length: 12 amino acids. Germline assignment: CDR1 ENHRY and CDR2 SYGVKD. CDR3 loop: CAISGQAVEQYF. The CDR3 nucleotides are TGTGCCATCAGTGGACAAGCGGTCGAGCAGTACTTC.

V gene TRBV6-6 combines with J gene TRBJ2-3; 9 positions match TRBD2. V shed 4 bases, J shed 4 bases, and the junction held 9 bases outside the gene matches. Germline CDR1 and CDR2: MNHNY and SVGAGI (reference sequence). This CDR3 spans 16 amino acids. The CDR3 region has the DNA TGTGCCAGCAGTTTGGCGTATGCGGGGGGGCCAGATACGCAGTATTTT. Its protein product is CASSLAYAGGPDTQYF.

The chain carries TRBV6-5 and TRBJ2-1; weak D call: TRBD2 (5 bases). This CDR3 region has 14 residues. The germline V gene encodes CDR1 MNHEY and CDR2 SVGAGI. Trimming cost V 4 bases and J 4 bases, with 11 bases left between them. For the CDR3, the DNA is TGTGCCAGCAGTTTGGACCCGGGGTACAATGAGCAGTTCTTC. Amino acid sequence: CASSLDPGYNEQFF.

The chain recombines TRBV14 with TRBJ2-2, with TRBD1 matching over 7 bases. There are 18 residues in the CDR3. The V gene end was trimmed by 4 bases and the J gene end by 0 bases; junction bases not matched to a gene: 11. Germline V CDR1 and CDR2: SGHDN, FVKESK. CDR3 amino acids: CASSRYPPGQTNTGELFF. CDR3 coding DNA: TGTGCCAGCAGCCGATATCCCCCGGGACAGACGAACACCGGGGAGCTGTTTTTT. The full variable domain, completed using reference TRBV14 and TRBJ2-2, is EAGVTQFPSHSVIEKGQTVTLRCDPISGHDNLYWYRRVMGKEIKFLLHFVKESKQDESGMPNNRFLAERTGGTYSTLKVQPAELEDSGVYFCASSRYPPGQTNTGELFFGEGSRLTVL.

The CDR3 DNA sequence: TGTGCCGGCGGTGAGGGTTGGGGCACTGAAGCTTTCTTT. Protein: CAGGEGWGTEAFF. The chain employs TRBV19 and TRBJ1-1, with no clear D. Trimming took 11 bases from V and 4 from J, leaving 17 bases between them. The germline gives CDR1 LNHDA, CDR2 SQIVND (reference sequence). The CDR3 sequence is 13 residues long.

V usage is TRBV9 and J usage is TRBJ2-5; possibly TRBD1 or TRBD2 for D (6 bases each). Germline values: CDR1 SGDLS, CDR2 YYNGEE. V was pared by 4 bases and J by 5 bases, with 12 bases between. CDR3 length: 13 residues. DNA for the CDR3: TGTGCCAGCAGCCCTTGGGGGGCCGAGACCCAGTACTTC. This codes for CASSPWGAETQYF.